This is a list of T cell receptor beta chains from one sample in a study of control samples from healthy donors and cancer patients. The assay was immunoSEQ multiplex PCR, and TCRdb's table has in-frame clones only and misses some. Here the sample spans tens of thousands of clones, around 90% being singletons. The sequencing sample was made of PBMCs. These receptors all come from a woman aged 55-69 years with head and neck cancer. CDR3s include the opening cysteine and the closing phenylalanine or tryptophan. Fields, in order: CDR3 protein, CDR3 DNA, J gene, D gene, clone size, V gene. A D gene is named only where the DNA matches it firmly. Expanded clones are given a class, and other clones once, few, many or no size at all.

CDR3: CASRKDSLLNQPQHF
DNA: TGTGCCAGTAGGAAGGACAGTTTACTCAATCAGCCCCAGCATTTT
J: TRBJ1-5
D: -
size: -
V: TRBV19

CDR3: CASSLNGLAASGTQYF
DNA: TGTGCCAGCAGCTTAAACGGACTAGCGGCCTCCGGTACGCAGTATTTT
J: TRBJ2-3
D: TRBD2
size: -
V: TRBV7-2

CDR3: CASKRGDFTDTQYF
DNA: TGTGCCAGCAAACGTGGGGATTTCACAGATACGCAGTATTTT
J: TRBJ2-3
D: -
size: -
V: TRBV27

CDR3: CASRGTSWETQYF
DNA: TGTGCCAGCAGAGGGACTAGCTGGGAGACCCAGTACTTC
J: TRBJ2-5
D: TRBD2
size: -
V: TRBV2

CDR3: CASSQPQGTARNEQFF
DNA: TGCGCCAGCAGCCAACCCCAGGGGACTGCGCGCAATGAGCAGTTCTTC
J: TRBJ2-1
D: -
size: -
V: TRBV4-1

CDR3: CSASLGWRGGTEAFF
DNA: TGCAGTGCTAGTTTGGGGTGGAGGGGAGGGACTGAAGCTTTCTTT
J: TRBJ1-1
D: -
size: -
V: TRBV20-1

CDR3: CASSLSGNQPQHF
DNA: TGTGCCAGCAGCTTAAGCGGGAATCAGCCCCAGCATTTT
J: TRBJ1-5
D: -
size: -
V: TRBV7-9

CDR3: CASSNGHGGETQYF
DNA: TGTGCCAGCAGTAATGGCCACGGAGGAGAGACCCAGTACTTC
J: TRBJ2-5
D: -
size: -
V: TRBV6-5

CDR3: CASSGIISYEQYF
DNA: TGTGCCAGCAGTGGTATAATATCCTACGAGCAGTACTTC
J: TRBJ2-7
D: -
size: -
V: TRBV2

CDR3: CASSYPGLAEKYQETQYF
DNA: TGTGCCAGCAGTTACCCAGGACTAGCGGAGAAGTACCAAGAGACCCAGTACTTC
J: TRBJ2-5
D: TRBD2
size: -
V: TRBV6-2/TRBV6-3

CDR3: CATSVGGQETQYF
DNA: TGTGCCACCAGTGTTGGAGGTCAAGAGACCCAGTACTTC
J: TRBJ2-5
D: -
size: -
V: TRBV24-1

CDR3: CASSLLADSPRIYGYTF
DNA: TGTGCCAGCAGCTTGTTGGCAGACTCTCCTCGGATCTATGGCTACACCTTC
J: TRBJ1-2
D: -
size: -
V: TRBV5-6

CDR3: CASSIDHWTEAFF
DNA: TGTGCCAGTAGTATAGATCACTGGACTGAAGCTTTCTTT
J: TRBJ1-1
D: -
size: -
V: TRBV19

CDR3: CASSLVKVPYEQYF
DNA: TGTGCCAGCAGCTTAGTTAAGGTTCCCTACGAGCAGTACTTC
J: TRBJ2-7
D: -
size: -
V: TRBV7-8

CDR3: CASSSTSQETQYF
DNA: TGTGCCAGCAGCTCTACGTCGCAAGAGACCCAGTACTTC
J: TRBJ2-5
D: -
size: -
V: TRBV11-3

CDR3: CASSPPLGGRPYF
DNA: TGTGCCAGCAGTCCCCCCTTGGGCGGGAGACCGTACTTC
J: TRBJ2-7
D: TRBD2
size: -
V: TRBV28

CDR3: CASSPNRNTNTEAFF
DNA: TGTGCCAGCTCCCCGAACAGGAATACTAACACTGAAGCTTTCTTT
J: TRBJ1-1
D: -
size: -
V: TRBV18

CDR3: CASSFVGDTEAFF
DNA: TGTGCCAGCAGCTTTGTCGGGGACACTGAAGCTTTCTTT
J: TRBJ1-1
D: -
size: -
V: TRBV7-9

CDR3: CASSSDGISGNTIYF
DNA: TGTGCCAGCAGCTCGGATGGGATATCTGGAAACACCATATATTTT
J: TRBJ1-3
D: -
size: once
V: TRBV7-2

CDR3: CASSLPGPFEQYF
DNA: TGTGCCAGCAGCCTTCCGGGACCCTTCGAGCAGTACTTC
J: TRBJ2-7
D: -
size: -
V: TRBV7-2

CDR3: CASSPTSYEQYF
DNA: TGTGCCAGCTCACCTACCTCCTACGAGCAGTACTTC
J: TRBJ2-7
D: -
size: once
V: TRBV18

CDR3: CASRAQGLGGHEQFF
DNA: TGTGCCAGCAGGGCCCAGGGGTTAGGTGGCCATGAGCAGTTCTTC
J: TRBJ2-1
D: -
size: -
V: TRBV6-5

CDR3: CASRPWTGLEEQYF
DNA: TGTGCCAGCAGACCCTGGACAGGGTTGGAGGAGCAGTACTTC
J: TRBJ2-7
D: TRBD1
size: -
V: TRBV6-5

CDR3: CASSSQDRAPDTQYF
DNA: TGTGCCAGCAGTTCTCAGGACAGGGCCCCAGATACGCAGTATTTT
J: TRBJ2-3
D: TRBD1
size: -
V: TRBV28

CDR3: CASSQALAESQETQYF
DNA: TGCGCCAGCAGCCAAGCGCTAGCGGAATCCCAAGAGACCCAGTACTTC
J: TRBJ2-5
D: TRBD2
size: -
V: TRBV4-1

CDR3: CASSTQGARETQYF
DNA: TGTGCCAGCAGCACACAGGGGGCGCGTGAGACCCAGTACTTC
J: TRBJ2-5
D: -
size: -
V: TRBV21-1

CDR3: CASGEVGNEQFF
DNA: TGCGCCAGCGGCGAAGTGGGCAATGAGCAGTTCTTC
J: TRBJ2-1
D: -
size: few
V: TRBV5-1

CDR3: CASSNRQGGTSAEAFF
DNA: TGTGCCAGTAGTAATCGGCAAGGGGGGACGAGCGCTGAAGCTTTCTTT
J: TRBJ1-1
D: -
size: -
V: TRBV19

CDR3: CASSPGQGAPQYF
DNA: TGTGCCAGCAGCCCCGGACAGGGGGCCCCCCAGTACTTC
J: TRBJ2-5
D: TRBD1
size: -
V: TRBV5-4

CDR3: CASRVGQGGSAFF
DNA: TGTGCCAGTAGGGTTGGACAGGGGGGGTCAGCTTTCTTT
J: TRBJ1-1
D: TRBD1
size: few
V: TRBV19

CDR3: CASSVGGQGPYNEQFF
DNA: TGTGCCAGCAGCGTCGGGGGACAGGGCCCCTACAATGAGCAGTTCTTC
J: TRBJ2-1
D: TRBD1
size: -
V: TRBV9

CDR3: CASSPGGPSGRGTYEQYF
DNA: TGTGCCAGCAGCCCGGGGGGTCCTAGCGGGAGGGGGACCTACGAGCAGTACTTC
J: TRBJ2-7
D: TRBD2
size: -
V: TRBV5-4

CDR3: CASSASGRNTGELFF
DNA: TGTGCCAGCAGCGCGAGCGGGAGGAACACCGGGGAGCTGTTTTTT
J: TRBJ2-2
D: TRBD2
size: -
V: TRBV9

CDR3: CASSSRAGELFF
DNA: TGTGCCAGCAGCTCCCGGGCCGGGGAGCTGTTTTTT
J: TRBJ2-2
D: -
size: -
V: TRBV7-9

CDR3: CSVGLASNEQFF
DNA: TGCAGCGTGGGACTAGCCTCCAATGAGCAGTTCTTC
J: TRBJ2-1
D: TRBD2
size: -
V: TRBV29-1

CDR3: CASRFDRDYTEAFF
DNA: TGTGCCAGCAGATTTGACAGGGATTACACTGAAGCTTTCTTT
J: TRBJ1-1
D: TRBD1
size: once
V: TRBV6-5

CDR3: CASSIARNTGELFF
DNA: TGTGCCAGTAGTATAGCCCGGAACACCGGGGAGCTGTTTTTT
J: TRBJ2-2
D: -
size: -
V: TRBV19

CDR3: CASSLQRIDVLTREGVVEQFF
DNA: TGTGCCAGCAGTTTGCAAAGGATCGATGTCCTCACTAGGGAGGGGGTGGTTGAGCAGTTCTTC
J: TRBJ2-1
D: -
size: -
V: TRBV27

CDR3: CASSYNRVDSPLHF
DNA: TGTGCCAGCAGTTACAACAGGGTCGACTCACCCCTCCACTTT
J: TRBJ1-6
D: -
size: -
V: TRBV6-2/TRBV6-3

CDR3: CASSYPYGYTF
DNA: TGTGCCAGTAGTTACCCTTATGGCTACACCTTC
J: TRBJ1-2
D: -
size: -
V: TRBV6-2/TRBV6-3

CDR3: CASTLRELGGVDIQYF
DNA: TGTGCCAGCACTCTAAGGGAGCTTGGGGGGGTGGACATTCAGTACTTC
J: TRBJ2-4
D: TRBD2
size: -
V: TRBV7-2

CDR3: CASCPLPGGTEAFF
DNA: TGTGCCAGCTGCCCCCTGCCAGGGGGCACTGAAGCTTTCTTT
J: TRBJ1-1
D: TRBD1
size: -
V: TRBV27